A single T cell receptor (beta chain) is shown here with its context. TCRdb's table, derived via immunoSEQ multiplex PCR, lists solely in-frame clones and lacks some. The sample holds around 98,000 clones; around 90% are singletons and the top ten take about 4.2%. Trimming removed 4 bases from V and 0 bases from J, with 7 bases in between. Looked up from germline, CDR1 is MNHNY and CDR2 is SVGAGI (reference sequence). The CDR3 loop spans 15 amino acids. This sample stems from a study of blood T cell repertoires in COVID-19. Study at large: Some COVID-19 samples were acute and others convalescent; all came from the United States, Italy and Spain.

The chain uses TRBV6-6 and TRBJ1-6; no clear D gene. The receptor was derived from an older man with acute or convalescent COVID-19. Material for sequencing was peripheral blood. CDR3 amino acids: CASSSESSYNSPLHF. CDR3 sequence (DNA): TGTGCCAGCAGTTCGGAGAGCTCCTATAATTCACCCCTCCACTTT.